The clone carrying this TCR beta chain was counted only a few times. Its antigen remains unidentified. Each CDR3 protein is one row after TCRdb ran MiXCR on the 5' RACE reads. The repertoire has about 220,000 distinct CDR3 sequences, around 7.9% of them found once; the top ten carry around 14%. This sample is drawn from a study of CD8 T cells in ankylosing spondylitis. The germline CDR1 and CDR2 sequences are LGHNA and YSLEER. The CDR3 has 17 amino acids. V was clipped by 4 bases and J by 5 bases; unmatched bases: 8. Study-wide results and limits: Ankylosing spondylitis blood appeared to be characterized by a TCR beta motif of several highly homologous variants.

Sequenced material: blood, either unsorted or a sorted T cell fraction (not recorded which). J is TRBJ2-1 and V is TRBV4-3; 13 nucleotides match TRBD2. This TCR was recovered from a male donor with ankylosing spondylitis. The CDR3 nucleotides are TGCGCCAGCAGCCTAGGGACTAGCGGGACCCTTGACAATGAGCAGTTCTTC. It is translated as CASSLGTSGTLDNEQFF.